This T cell receptor (beta chain) was obtained from a study of cytomegalovirus exposure and HLA in healthy donors. Study summary: According to later analysis, the same platform produced the approximately 120 validation and 600 to 800 first-cohort repertoires. Study findings and constraints: Many donors shared some public TCRs, even though most TCR sequences were rare.

An approximately 130-subject validation cohort, separate from the 666-subject first cohort, supplied the donors. This clone came up once. What it binds is not known. Clones were sequenced by immunoSEQ multiplex PCR, and TCRdb holds only the in-frame ones, with some missing. The data show 70,000 or so clones, 94% seen once. The clonotype originates from a young woman in good health and CMV-seropositive. The specimen was PBMCs.

The CDR3, as DNA: TGTGCCAGCAGCAGAGCAGGGGGCATGGACACTGAAGCTTTCTTT. Translating gives CASSRAGGMDTEAFF. The chain is built from TRBV5-4 and TRBJ1-1, with 8 bases that match TRBD1. Unmatched junction bases numbered 8, after V lost 4 bases and J lost 3 bases. The CDR3 runs 15 residues. From germline, CDR1 is SGHNT and CDR2 YYREEE (reference sequence).